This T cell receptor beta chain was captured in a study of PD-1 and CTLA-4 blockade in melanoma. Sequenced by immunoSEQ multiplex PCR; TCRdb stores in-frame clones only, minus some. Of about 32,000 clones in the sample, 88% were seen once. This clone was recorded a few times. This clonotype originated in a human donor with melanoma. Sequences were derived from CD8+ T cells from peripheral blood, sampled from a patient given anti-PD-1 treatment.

CDR3 amino acids: CATSRTSGGADEQFF. CDR3 in DNA: TGTGCCACCAGCCGGACTAGCGGGGGGGCCGATGAGCAGTTCTTC. V gene TRBV15 combines with J gene TRBJ2-1; 15 nucleotides match TRBD2. Germline V gene lookup returns CDR1 LNHNV and CDR2 YYDKDF (reference sequence). The CDR3 runs 15 residues. V shed 5 bases, J shed 8 bases, and the junction held 4 bases outside the gene matches.